This T cell receptor beta chain is from a study of T-cell memory formation after mild COVID-19. Study information: TCR clustering was largely donor specific. Broader study findings: Pre-infection memory showed some responding clones, and this suggested that cross-reactive memory joined. Clones that got smaller from day 15 to 85 had even CD4/CD8, while clones growing later tipped toward CD4+. CM and EM subsets held most contracting CD4+ clones; EMRA held CD8+ ones.

TCRdb re-called the 5' RACE reads through MiXCR, storing one row per CDR3 protein. The sample includes about 30,000 distinct CDR3 sequences, 9.5% to 15% of them seen just once. This clonotype was observed many times. Its specificity is unknown. The CDR3 runs 14 residues. V dropped 5 bases and J dropped 0 bases, with 8 bases sitting between them. The germline V gene has CDR1 SNHLY and CDR2 FYNNEI. The receptor was derived from an adult woman who had mild COVID-19 (a few samples of this study predate the infection). Cell type and time point are not known. The sequencing sample was made of PBMCs or a T cell subset sorted from them (not recorded which). J is TRBJ1-5 and V is TRBV2; D unresolved. CDR3 region: CASSFEGSNQPQHF. The CDR3 DNA follows: TGTGCCAGCAGTTTTGAGGGTAGCAATCAGCCCCAGCATTTT.